This TCR beta chain was retrieved from a study of blood T cells in healthy people across ages. Study-wide results and limits: Roughly linear declines in TCR beta diversity per million T cells occurred with age.

V was pared by 1 base and J by 7 bases, with 17 bases between. The length of the CDR3 is 16 residues. Germline V gene data show CDR1 as MNHNS and CDR2 as SASEGT. A second about 6 to 12 cycle PCR used barcoded and J-beta primers. TCRdb redid the calling of the 5' RACE reads with MiXCR, one entry per CDR3 protein. The data hold about 1,600,000 distinct CDR3 sequences, with 42% observed a single time. Notes on this clonotype: Its antigen is still unknown.

The source is a woman aged 18-29 years in good health. Specimen: blood. V gene TRBV6-1 combines with J gene TRBJ1-5; D is unresolved. CDR3 sequence reads: CASSEVRQALGQPQHF. CDR3 in DNA: TGTGCCAGCAGTGAAGTTAGGCAGGCATTGGGGCAGCCCCAGCATTTT.